This is a list of T cell receptor beta chains from one sample in a study of T cells expressing NK-cell markers. TCRdb processed the 5' RACE reads again and assigns one entry to each CDR3 protein, with no DNA. The sample holds 500,000 to 700,000 distinct CDR3 sequences. Sequenced material: blood T cells: a sorted CD56 or NKG2C T cell subset, CD4+ or CD8+ T cells, or bulk PBMC T cells (not recorded which). All receptors derive from a man aged 18 to 29 in good health. The CDR3 runs from the conserved cysteine through the conserved F or W.

TRBJ2-3,TRBV12-3/TRBV12-4,CASRPASGSRTDTQYF
TRBJ2-5,TRBV11-2,CASSFWDRGRQETQYF
TRBJ2-5,TRBV9,CASSTSLAETQYF
TRBJ2-5,TRBV19,CATWEPAQETQYF
TRBJ1-1,TRBV29-1,CSVRTDLNTEAFF
TRBJ2-3,TRBV12-3/TRBV12-4,CASSLLAGGADTQYF
TRBJ2-2,TRBV29-1,CSVGTGIPNTGELFF
TRBJ2-2,TRBV9,CASSLPGHRINTGELFF
TRBJ2-1,TRBV29-1,CSADSIGTYNEQFF
TRBJ2-1,TRBV9,CASSPWTEEQFF
TRBJ2-2,TRBV18,CASSPQWLAGETGELFF
TRBJ2-2,TRBV20-1,CSATGTGGLTGELFF
TRBJ1-1,TRBV11-2,CASSFSPTGLKAFF
TRBJ2-1,TRBV24-1,CATGLWTGGKNEQFF
TRBJ1-5,TRBV2,CASSTRELSNQPQHF
TRBJ2-1,TRBV10-1,CASSGQRYDEQFF
TRBJ2-1,TRBV5-1,CASSPGLAGEIEQFF
TRBJ2-7,TRBV12-3/TRBV12-4,CASTSLAGAHEQYF
TRBJ1-2,TRBV6-1,CASGGNPINGYTF
TRBJ2-3,TRBV12-5,CASGLGTSTQYF
TRBJ2-3,TRBV12-3/TRBV12-4,CASSLTMPVDTQYF
TRBJ2-5,TRBV30,CAWGGQGQETQYF
TRBJ2-3,TRBV11-3,CASSRPDLDTQYF
TRBJ1-5,TRBV28,CASSLRRYSNQPQHF
TRBJ1-4,TRBV20-1,CSARRRTGGPNEKLFF
TRBJ2-4,TRBV6-5,CASSYSLGGNIQYF
TRBJ2-4,TRBV2,CASSEGTGSPELAKNIQYF
TRBJ1-2,TRBV20-1,CSAWGYGYGYTF
TRBJ2-7,TRBV11-1,CASSLAQGLAGYTSYEQYF
TRBJ1-5,TRBV5-6,CASSLGSLDQPQHF
TRBJ2-2,TRBV7-3,CASSLIGQQAGELFF
TRBJ2-3,TRBV7-8,CASSSLRAGRAQYF
TRBJ1-4,TRBV18,CASSPRPRGTNEKLFF